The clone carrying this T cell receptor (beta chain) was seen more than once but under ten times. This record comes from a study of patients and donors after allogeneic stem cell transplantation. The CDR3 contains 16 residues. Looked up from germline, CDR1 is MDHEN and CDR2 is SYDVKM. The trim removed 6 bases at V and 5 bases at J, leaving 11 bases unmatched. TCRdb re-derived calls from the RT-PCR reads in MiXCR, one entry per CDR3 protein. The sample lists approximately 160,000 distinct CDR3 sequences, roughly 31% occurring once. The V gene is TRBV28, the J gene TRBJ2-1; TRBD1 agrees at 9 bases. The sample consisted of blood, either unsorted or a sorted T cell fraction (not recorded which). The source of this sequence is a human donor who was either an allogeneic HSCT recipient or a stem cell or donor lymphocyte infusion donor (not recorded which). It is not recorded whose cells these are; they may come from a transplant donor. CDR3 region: CASRVGRDRVNNEQFF. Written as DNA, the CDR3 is TGTGCCAGCAGGGTTGGTCGGGACAGGGTCAACAATGAGCAGTTCTTC.